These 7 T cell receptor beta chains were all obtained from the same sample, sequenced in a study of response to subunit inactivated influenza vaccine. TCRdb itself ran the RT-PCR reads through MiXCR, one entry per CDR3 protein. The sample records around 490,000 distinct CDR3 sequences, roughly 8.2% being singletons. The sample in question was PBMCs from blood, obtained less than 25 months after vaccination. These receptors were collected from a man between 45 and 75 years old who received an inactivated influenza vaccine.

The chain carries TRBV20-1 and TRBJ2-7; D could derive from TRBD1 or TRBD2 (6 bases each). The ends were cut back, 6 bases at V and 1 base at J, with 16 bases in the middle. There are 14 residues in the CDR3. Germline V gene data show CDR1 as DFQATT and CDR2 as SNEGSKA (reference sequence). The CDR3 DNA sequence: TGCAGTGCGTCCCCACAGGGAGGATCCTACGAGCAGTACTTC. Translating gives CSASPQGGSYEQYF.

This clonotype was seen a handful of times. The CDR3 region is CSVSPTGTSGNTIYF. DNA for the CDR3: TGCAGCGTATCCCCGACAGGAACCTCTGGAAACACCATATATTTT. This chain links TRBV29-1 with TRBJ1-3; D is possibly TRBD1 (6 bases). This CDR3 is built from 15 residues. CDR1 is SQVTM, CDR2 ANQGSEA, per germline. Trimming took 6 bases from V and 0 from J, leaving 15 bases between them.

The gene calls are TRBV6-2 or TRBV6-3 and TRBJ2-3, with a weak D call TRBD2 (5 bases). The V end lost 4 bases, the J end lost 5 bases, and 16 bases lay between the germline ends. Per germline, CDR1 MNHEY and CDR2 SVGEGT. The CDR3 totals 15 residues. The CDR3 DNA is TGTGCCAGCAGTTCTTTGAGGGTTGTGAAAGATACGCAGTATTTT. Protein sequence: CASSSLRVVKDTQYF.

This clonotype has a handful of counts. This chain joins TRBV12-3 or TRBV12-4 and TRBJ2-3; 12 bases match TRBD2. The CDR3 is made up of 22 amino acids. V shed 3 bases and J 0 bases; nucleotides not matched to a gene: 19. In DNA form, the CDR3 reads TGTGCCAGCAGTTTCGAACCCCCGGGACTAGCGGGTTTTGAATCTAGCACAGATACGCAGTATTTT. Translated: CASSFEPPGLAGFESSTDTQYF.

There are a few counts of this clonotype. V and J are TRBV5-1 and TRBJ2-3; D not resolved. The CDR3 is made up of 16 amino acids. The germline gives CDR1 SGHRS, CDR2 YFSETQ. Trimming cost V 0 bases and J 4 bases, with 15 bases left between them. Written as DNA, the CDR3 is TGCGCCAGCAGCTTGGAGGTGAATTGGGGATCAGATACGCAGTATTTT. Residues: CASSLEVNWGSDTQYF.

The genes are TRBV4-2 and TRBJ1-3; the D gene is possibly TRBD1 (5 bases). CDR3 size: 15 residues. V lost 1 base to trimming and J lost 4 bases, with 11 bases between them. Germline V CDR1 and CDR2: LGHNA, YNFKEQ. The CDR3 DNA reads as TGTGCCAGCAGCCAAGTCCGGGGGAAGGGAAACACCATATATTTT. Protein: CASSQVRGKGNTIYF.

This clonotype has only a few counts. The chain's CDR3 is CASSQGLAEGWETQYF. CDR3 nucleotide sequence: TGTGCCAGCAGCCAAGGACTAGCGGAGGGGTGGGAGACCCAGTACTTC. J is TRBJ2-5 and V is TRBV4-2, with 9 bases that match TRBD2. CDR3 length equals 16 residues. The ends lost 1 base at V and 5 bases at J; junction bases unmatched: 8. CDR1 and CDR2 from the germline V gene are LGHNA and YNFKEQ.